This passage covers 8 T cell receptor beta chains from one sample sequenced in a study of CD8+CD57+ T cells in acquired aplastic anemia. Patients chosen for sequencing had shown CD8+CD57+ cell expansion by flow cytometry. TCR beta VDJ and CDR3 were profiled, and genomic DNA was the template. TCRdb re-called the reads through MiXCR, storing one row per CDR3 protein. The sample lists approximately 300,000 distinct CDR3 sequences; roughly 61% were seen once. The sample consisted of sorted CD4+, CD8+, or CD8+CD57+ T cells (not recorded which) from PBMCs. The receptors derive from a human donor with aplastic anemia.

Regarding this clonotype: A much larger clone sits a single nucleotide away, making a read error possible. This chain connects TRBV7-9 to TRBJ2-1; TRBD2 matches 10 bases. CDR3 length equals 15 residues. Germline V CDR1 and CDR2: SEHNR, FQNEAQ (reference sequence). CDR3 DNA sequence: TGTGCCAGCAGCCAGAGCGGGGGGGTTTACAATGAGCAGTCCTTC. It translates to CASSQSGGVYNEQSF.

The table lists this clonotype with a count of one. The chain joins TRBV2 to TRBJ1-1; 8 bases align to TRBD1. Germline V gene data show CDR1 as SNHLY and CDR2 as FYNNEI. V dropped 5 bases and J dropped 5; count of bases not matched to a gene: 19. CDR3 size: 18 residues. In DNA form, the CDR3 reads TGTGCCAGCAGTATTCAGGGAGCTCCGACAGGGGTGAGAACTGAAGCTTTCTTT. This translates into CASSIQGAPTGVRTEAFF.

Ten or more counts support this clonotype. This rearrangement joins TRBV3-1 to TRBJ1-1, with D possibly matching TRBD1 (5 bases). Germline CDR1 reads LGHDT; CDR2 reads YNNKEL (reference sequence). This CDR3 comprises 14 residues. Trimming took 1 base from V and 4 from J, leaving 10 bases between them. CDR3 region: CASSQVRGGTEAFF. Written as DNA, the CDR3 is TGTGCCAGCAGCCAAGTCCGGGGCGGCACTGAAGCTTTCTTT. The whole variable domain, filled in from reference TRBV3-1 and TRBJ1-1, reads DTAVSQTPKYLVTQMGNDKSIKCEQNLGHDTMYWYKQDSKKFLKIMFSYNNKELIINETVPNRFSPKSPDKAHLNLHINSLELGDSAVYFCASSQVRGGTEAFFGQGTRLTVV.

The V gene is TRBV6-4, the J gene TRBJ2-1; D is unresolved. V lost 5 bases, J lost 2 bases, and 10 bases lay in between. CDR3 length equals 14 residues. From germline, CDR1 is MRHNA and CDR2 SNTAGT. The CDR3 reads CASSYTWPYNEQFF. Written as DNA, the CDR3 is TGTGCCAGCAGTTACACCTGGCCCTACAATGAGCAGTTCTTC.

The chain has TRBV7-2 and TRBJ1-2; 10 bases are a match to TRBD1. This CDR3 has 14 amino acids. The J segment lost 6 bases and the V segment lost 3 bases, leaving 4 bases of the junction unmatched. CDR1 is SGHTA and CDR2 is FQGNSA in the germline V gene. CDR3 coding DNA: TGTGCCAGCAGCTTCGGGACAGGGGCAGATGGCTACACCTTC. It specifies CASSFGTGADGYTF.

V and J are TRBV15 and TRBJ2-1; possible D gene TRBD1, 5 bases. Per the germline V gene, CDR1 is LNHNV and CDR2 is YYDKDF (reference sequence). Trimming took 1 base from V and 5 from J, leaving 9 bases between them. The CDR3 length is 14 residues. The CDR3 bases are TGTGCCACCAGCAGAGGGGGCAGCCACAATGAGCAGTTCTTC. Translating it yields CATSRGGSHNEQFF.

This clonotype was counted a few times. The genes are TRBV7-9 and TRBJ2-2; D possibly corresponds to TRBD2 (6 bases). The CDR3 is 15 amino acids. Trimming took 5 bases from V and 1 from J, leaving 11 bases between them. The germline V gene has CDR1 SEHNR and CDR2 FQNEAQ (reference sequence). The CDR3 sequence is CASSISGMNTGELFF. CDR3 nucleotide sequence: TGTGCCAGCAGCATTAGCGGAATGAACACCGGGGAGCTGTTTTTT.

This clonotype was picked up a small number of times. The chain links TRBV15 to TRBJ2-7; D gene uncertain. V was shortened by 0 bases and J by 4 bases, with 13 bases between the two germline ends. The CDR3 is made up of 15 amino acids. The germline gives CDR1 LNHNV, CDR2 YYDKDF (reference sequence). The CDR3 protein is CATSRDAADTYEQYF. The DNA for the CDR3 is TGTGCCACCAGCAGAGATGCGGCGGATACTTACGAGCAGTACTTC.